This entry lists 8 T cell receptor beta chains sequenced from one sample in a study of blood T cell repertoires in COVID-19. Clones were sequenced by immunoSEQ multiplex PCR, and TCRdb holds only the in-frame ones, with some missing. The data contain about 80,000 clones, about 79% of them singletons. Material for sequencing was peripheral blood. These receptor sequences come from a human donor in a cohort sampled during active COVID-19.

The chain links TRBV6-6 to TRBJ1-4; D is unresolved. The CDR3 is 13 residues long. V was cut by 10 bases and J by 3 bases, with 12 bases left in between. CDR1 is MNHNY, CDR2 SVGAGI, per germline (reference sequence). The CDR3 DNA follows: TGTGCCATCAACGGGAACCCTAATGAAAAACTGTTTTTT. This codes for CAINGNPNEKLFF.

J is TRBJ2-4 and V is TRBV28; 7 nucleotides match TRBD1. Per germline, CDR1 MDHEN and CDR2 SYDVKM. The V gene end was trimmed by 6 bases and the J gene end by 5 bases; junction bases not matched to a gene: 7. The CDR3 sequence is 14 residues long. CDR3 nucleotide sequence: TGTGCCAGCAGGTCGGGACAGAGTGAAAACATTCAGTACTTC. This codes for CASRSGQSENIQYF.

The chain links TRBV24-1 to TRBJ2-7, with D possibly matching TRBD2 (7 bases). The CDR3 runs 15 residues. Looked up from germline, CDR1 is KGHDR and CDR2 is SFDVKD. CDR3 amino acids: CATRIAPWRGGPYGV. In DNA form, the CDR3 reads TGTGCCACCAGAATCGCCCCGTGGAGGGGGGGGCCGTACGGAGTC.

The V call is TRBV5-4, the J call TRBJ2-1; 10 bases are a match to TRBD2. V shed 4 bases and J 6 bases; nucleotides not matched to a gene: 7. Germline V CDR1 and CDR2: SGHNT, YYREEE (reference sequence). The CDR3 is made up of 15 amino acids. CDR3 in DNA: TGTGCCAGCAGCGCCCGGACTAGCGGTCTCAATGAGCAGTTCTTC. This encodes CASSARTSGLNEQFF.

Within the sample, this clone is medium-sized. This chain uses TRBV15 with TRBJ2-5; 8 bases agree with TRBD2. V lost 3 bases, J lost 0 bases, and 12 bases stayed unmatched. The germline CDR1 and CDR2 sequences are LNHNV and YYDKDF (reference sequence). There are 18 residues in the CDR3. For the CDR3, the DNA is TGTGCCACCAGCAGGGGCTTGGGTAGCGGGGAATACCAAGAGACCCAGTACTTC. The encoded protein is CATSRGLGSGEYQETQYF.

This chain connects TRBV4-1 to TRBJ1-3; a weak D match, TRBD1 (5 bases). V was pared by 1 base and J by 0 bases, with 10 bases between. Germline V gene data show CDR1 as MGHRA and CDR2 as YSYEKL. CDR3 length equals 16 residues. DNA of the CDR3: TGCGCCAGCAGCCAAGGGGCAGGGTCCTCTGGAAACACCATATATTTT. Translated: CASSQGAGSSGNTIYF.

This sequence joins TRBV2 and TRBJ1-2; 9 positions match TRBD1. This CDR3 spans 14 amino acids. Germline V gene sequence: CDR1 SNHLY, CDR2 FYNNEI. J gave up 4 bases and V 7 bases, and 7 bases lay outside the gene matches. The chain's CDR3 is CASTMDRGTYGYTF. Written as DNA, the CDR3 is TGTGCCAGCACCATGGACAGGGGCACCTATGGCTACACCTTC. The full variable domain, its missing parts supplied by reference TRBV2 and TRBJ1-2, is EPEVTQTPSHQVTQMGQEVILRCVPISNHLYFYWYRQILGQKVEFLVSFYNNEISEKSEIFDDQFSVERPDGSNFTLKIRSTKLEDSAMYFCASTMDRGTYGYTFGSGTRLTVV.

The chain carries TRBV11-3 and TRBJ2-1; 9 positions agree with TRBD2. Germline CDR1 reads SGHNT; CDR2 reads YENEEA. This CDR3 comprises 17 residues. J was trimmed by 7 bases and V by 4 bases; bases with no gene match: 14. The CDR3 region has the DNA TGTGCCAGCAGCTCACCCATCGGGCGGGAGGGCCTTAATGAGCAGTTCTTC. Translated, it gives CASSSPIGREGLNEQFF.